The text below deals with one T cell receptor (beta chain). This sample stems from a study of cytomegalovirus exposure and HLA in healthy donors. Between the trimmed V and J ends, which lost 3 bases and 3 bases, there was a span of 12 bases. Germline V lookup: CDR1 GTSNPN, CDR2 SVGIG (reference sequence). This CDR3 region has 13 residues. Assay used: immunoSEQ multiplex PCR; TCRdb lists only in-frame clones, some missing. The sample yields more than 100,000 clones, around nine tenths seen once. The specimen was PBMCs. This clonotype originated in a woman aged 18-35 years in good health and CMV-seropositive. The chain uses TRBV30 and TRBJ2-7; possibly TRBD1 for D (6 bases). CDR3 sequence: CAWRKDRIYEQYF. CDR3 sequence (DNA): TGTGCCTGGAGGAAAGACAGGATCTACGAGCAGTACTTC.